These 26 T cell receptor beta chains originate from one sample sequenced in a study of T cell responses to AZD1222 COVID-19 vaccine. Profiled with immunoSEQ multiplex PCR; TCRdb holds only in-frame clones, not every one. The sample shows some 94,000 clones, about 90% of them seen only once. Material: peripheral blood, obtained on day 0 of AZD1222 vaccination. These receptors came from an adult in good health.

The DNA of the CDR3 is TGCAGCGTTGCCTGGGGACAGGGGGAAAAACTGTTTTTT. Translation gives CSVAWGQGEKLFF. The genes are TRBV29-1 and TRBJ1-4, with 10 bases aligning to TRBD1. Germline-derived CDR1 and CDR2 are SQVTM and ANQGSEA. CDR3 size: 13 residues. Germline trimming cut 4 bases from V and 8 bases from J; bases unmatched to any gene: 4.

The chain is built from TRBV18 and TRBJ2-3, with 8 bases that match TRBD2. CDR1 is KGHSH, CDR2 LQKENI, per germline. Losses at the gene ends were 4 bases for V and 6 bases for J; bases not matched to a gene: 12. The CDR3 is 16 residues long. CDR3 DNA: TGTGCCAGCTCACTGGTTGCGGGGGGCCAAGCTGATACGCAGTATTTT. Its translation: CASSLVAGGQADTQYF.

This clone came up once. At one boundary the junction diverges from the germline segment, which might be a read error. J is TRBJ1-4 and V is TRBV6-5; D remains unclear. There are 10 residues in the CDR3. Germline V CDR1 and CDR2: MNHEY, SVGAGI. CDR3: CASGYEKLFF. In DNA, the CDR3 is TGTGCCAGCGGTTATGAAAAACTGTTTTTT.

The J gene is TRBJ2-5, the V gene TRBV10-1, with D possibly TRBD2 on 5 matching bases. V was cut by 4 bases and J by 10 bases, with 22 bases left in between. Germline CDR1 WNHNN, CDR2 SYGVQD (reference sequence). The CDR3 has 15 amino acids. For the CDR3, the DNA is TGCGCCAGCAGTGGGGTCGAGCTAGCAGTGATTATCCAGTACTTC. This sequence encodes CASSGVELAVIIQYF.

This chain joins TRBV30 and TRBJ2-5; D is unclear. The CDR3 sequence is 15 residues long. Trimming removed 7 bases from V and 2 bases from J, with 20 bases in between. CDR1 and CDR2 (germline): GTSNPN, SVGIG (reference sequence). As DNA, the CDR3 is TGTGCCTCGAGAATGGGTGGTCAGTCACAAGAGACCCAGTACTTC. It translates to CASRMGGQSQETQYF.

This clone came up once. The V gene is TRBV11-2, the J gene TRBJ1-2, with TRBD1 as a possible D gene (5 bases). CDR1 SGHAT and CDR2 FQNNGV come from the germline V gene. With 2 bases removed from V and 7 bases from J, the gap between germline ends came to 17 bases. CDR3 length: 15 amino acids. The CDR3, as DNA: TGTGCCAGCAGCTTAACCCAATCGGGGCTAGGTGGCTACACCTTC. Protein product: CASSLTQSGLGGYTF.

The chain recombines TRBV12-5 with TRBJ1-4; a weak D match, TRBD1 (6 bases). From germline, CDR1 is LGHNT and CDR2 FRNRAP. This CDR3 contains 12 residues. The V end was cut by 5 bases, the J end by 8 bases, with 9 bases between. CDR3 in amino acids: CASGLQGEKLFF. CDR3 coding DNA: TGTGCTAGTGGTCTCCAGGGGGAAAAACTGTTTTTT.

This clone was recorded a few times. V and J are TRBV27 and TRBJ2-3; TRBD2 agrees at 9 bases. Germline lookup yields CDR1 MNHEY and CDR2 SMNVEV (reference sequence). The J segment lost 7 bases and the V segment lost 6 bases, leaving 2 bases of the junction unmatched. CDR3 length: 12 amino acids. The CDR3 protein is CASRGLANTQYF. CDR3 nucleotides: TGTGCCAGCAGGGGACTAGCTAATACGCAGTATTTT.

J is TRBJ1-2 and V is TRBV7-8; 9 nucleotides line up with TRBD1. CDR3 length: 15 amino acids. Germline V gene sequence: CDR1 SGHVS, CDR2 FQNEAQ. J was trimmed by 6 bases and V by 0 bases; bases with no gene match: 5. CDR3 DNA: TGTGCCAGCAGCTTAGCGGGACAGGGAATCGATGGCTACACCTTC. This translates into CASSLAGQGIDGYTF. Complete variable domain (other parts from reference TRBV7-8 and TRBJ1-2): GAGVSQSPRYKVAKRGQDVALRCDPISGHVSLFWYQQALGQGPEFLTYFQNEAQLDKSGLPSDRFFAERPEGSVSTLKIQRTQQEDSAVYLCASSLAGQGIDGYTFGSGTRLTVV.

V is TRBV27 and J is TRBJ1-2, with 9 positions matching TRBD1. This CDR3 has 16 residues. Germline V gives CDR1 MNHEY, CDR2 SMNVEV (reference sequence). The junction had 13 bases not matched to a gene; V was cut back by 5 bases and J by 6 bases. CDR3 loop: CASSPWGPDRGNGYTF. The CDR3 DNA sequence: TGTGCCAGCAGTCCCTGGGGCCCGGACAGGGGTAATGGCTACACCTTC.

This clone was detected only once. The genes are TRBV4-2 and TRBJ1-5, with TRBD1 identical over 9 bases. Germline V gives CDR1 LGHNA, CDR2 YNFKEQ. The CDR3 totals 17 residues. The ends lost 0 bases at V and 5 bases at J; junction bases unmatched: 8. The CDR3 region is CASSQDYWGQGYQPQHF. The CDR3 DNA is TGTGCCAGCAGCCAAGATTACTGGGGACAGGGCTATCAGCCCCAGCATTTT.

Here the CDR3 reads CASSVGQGGTEAFF. Here the CDR3 DNA reads TGTGCCAGCAGCGTAGGACAGGGGGGCACTGAAGCTTTCTTT. The V call is TRBV9, the J call TRBJ1-1; 9 bases match TRBD1. Per the germline V gene, CDR1 is SGDLS and CDR2 is YYNGEE. V lost 0 bases, J lost 4 bases, and 1 base stayed unmatched. The length of the CDR3 is 14 residues.

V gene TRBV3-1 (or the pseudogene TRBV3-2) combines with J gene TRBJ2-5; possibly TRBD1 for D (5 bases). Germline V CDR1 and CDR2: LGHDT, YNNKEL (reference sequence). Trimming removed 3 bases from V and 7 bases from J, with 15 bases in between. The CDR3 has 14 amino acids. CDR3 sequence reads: CASSQQGSLGTQYF. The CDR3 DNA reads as TGTGCCAGCAGCCAGCAGGGAAGCCTAGGGACCCAGTACTTC.

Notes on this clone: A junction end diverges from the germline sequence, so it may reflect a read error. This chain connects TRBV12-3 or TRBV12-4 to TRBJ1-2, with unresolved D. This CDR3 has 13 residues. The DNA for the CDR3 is TGTGCCAGCAGATTAGGAGGGAACTATGGCTACACCTTC. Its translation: CASRLGGNYGYTF.

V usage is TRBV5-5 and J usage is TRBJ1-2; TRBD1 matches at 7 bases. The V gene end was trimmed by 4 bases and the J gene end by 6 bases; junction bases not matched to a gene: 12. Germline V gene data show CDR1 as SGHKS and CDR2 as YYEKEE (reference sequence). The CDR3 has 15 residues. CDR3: CASSPHRGRGNGYTF. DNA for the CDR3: TGTGCCAGCAGCCCGCACAGGGGACGGGGGAATGGCTACACCTTC.

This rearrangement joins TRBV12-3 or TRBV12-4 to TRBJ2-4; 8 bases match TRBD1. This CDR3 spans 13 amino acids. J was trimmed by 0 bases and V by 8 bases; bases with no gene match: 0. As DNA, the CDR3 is TGTGCCAGCGGACAGGGAGCCAAAAACATTCAGTACTTC. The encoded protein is CASGQGAKNIQYF.

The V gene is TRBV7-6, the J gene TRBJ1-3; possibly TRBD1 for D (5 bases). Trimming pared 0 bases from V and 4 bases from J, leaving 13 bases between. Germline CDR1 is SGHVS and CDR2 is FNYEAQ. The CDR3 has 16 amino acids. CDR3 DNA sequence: TGTGCCAGCAGCTTAGCGGGCAGGGCAGTCGGAAACACCATATATTTT. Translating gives CASSLAGRAVGNTIYF.

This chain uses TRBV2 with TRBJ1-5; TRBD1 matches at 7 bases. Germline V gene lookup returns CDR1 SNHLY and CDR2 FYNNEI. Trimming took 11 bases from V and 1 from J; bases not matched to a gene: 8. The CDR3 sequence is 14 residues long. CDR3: CASRGGESNQPQHF. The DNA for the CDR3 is TGTGCCTCCAGGGGGGGGGAGAGCAATCAGCCCCAGCATTTT.

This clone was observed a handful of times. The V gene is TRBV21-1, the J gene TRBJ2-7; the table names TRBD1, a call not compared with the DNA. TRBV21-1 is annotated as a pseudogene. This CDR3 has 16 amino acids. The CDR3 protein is CASSKLWRREDYEQYV. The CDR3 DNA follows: TGTGCCAGCAGCAAATTATGGCGCAGGGAAGATTACGAGCAGTACGTC.

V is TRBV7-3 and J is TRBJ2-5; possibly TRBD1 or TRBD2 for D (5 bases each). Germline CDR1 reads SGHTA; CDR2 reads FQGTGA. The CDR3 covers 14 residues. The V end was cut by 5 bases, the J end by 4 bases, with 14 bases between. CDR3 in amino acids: CASSGGPDGETQYF. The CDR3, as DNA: TGTGCCAGCAGCGGGGGTCCCGATGGAGAGACCCAGTACTTC.

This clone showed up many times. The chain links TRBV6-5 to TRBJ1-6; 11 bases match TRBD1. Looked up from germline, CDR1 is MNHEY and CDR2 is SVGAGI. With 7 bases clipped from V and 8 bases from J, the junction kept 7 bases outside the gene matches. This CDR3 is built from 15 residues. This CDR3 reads CASTGTGGTDSPLHF. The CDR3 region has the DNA TGTGCCAGCACCGGGACAGGGGGAACAGATTCACCCCTCCACTTT.

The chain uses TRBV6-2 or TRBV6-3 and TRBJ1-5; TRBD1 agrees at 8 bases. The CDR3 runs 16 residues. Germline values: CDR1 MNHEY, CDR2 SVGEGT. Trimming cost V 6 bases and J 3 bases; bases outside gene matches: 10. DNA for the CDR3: TGTGCCAGCAGCCCCCCTAGGCAGGGGGCCAATCAGCCCCAGCATTTT. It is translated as CASSPPRQGANQPQHF.

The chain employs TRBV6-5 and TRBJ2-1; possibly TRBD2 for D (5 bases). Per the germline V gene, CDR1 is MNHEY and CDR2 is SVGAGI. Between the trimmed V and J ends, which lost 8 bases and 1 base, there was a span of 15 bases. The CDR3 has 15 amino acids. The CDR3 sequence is CASSPLAASYNEQFF. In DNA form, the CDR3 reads TGTGCCAGCTCCCCGCTAGCTGCGTCCTACAATGAGCAGTTCTTC.

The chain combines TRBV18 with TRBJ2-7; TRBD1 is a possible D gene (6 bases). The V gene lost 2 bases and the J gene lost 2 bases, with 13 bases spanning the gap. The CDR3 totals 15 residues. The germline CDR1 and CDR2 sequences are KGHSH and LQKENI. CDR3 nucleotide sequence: TGTGCCAGCTCACCAGAGGGACATCCTGCCTACGAGCAGTACGTC. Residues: CASSPEGHPAYEQYV.

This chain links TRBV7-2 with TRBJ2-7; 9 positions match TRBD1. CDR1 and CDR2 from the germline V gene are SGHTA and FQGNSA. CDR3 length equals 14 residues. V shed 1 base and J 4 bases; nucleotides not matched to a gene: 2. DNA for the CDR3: TGTGCCAGCAGCTTAGGACAGGGGGGTTACGAGCAGTACTTC. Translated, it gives CASSLGQGGYEQYF. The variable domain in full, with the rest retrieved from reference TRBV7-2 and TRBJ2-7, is GAGVSQSPSNKVTEKGKDVELRCDPISGHTALYWYRQSLGQGLEFLIYFQGNSAPDKSGLPSDRFSAERTGGSVSTLTIQRTQQEDSAVYLCASSLGQGGYEQYFGPGTRLTVT.

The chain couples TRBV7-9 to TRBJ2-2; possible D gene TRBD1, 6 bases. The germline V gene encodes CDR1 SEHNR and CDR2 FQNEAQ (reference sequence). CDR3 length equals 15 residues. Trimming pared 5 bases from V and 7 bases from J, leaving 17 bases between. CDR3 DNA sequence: TGTGCCAGCAGCCCCTCCCCGACAGGCGACGGGGAGCTGTTTTTT. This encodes CASSPSPTGDGELFF.